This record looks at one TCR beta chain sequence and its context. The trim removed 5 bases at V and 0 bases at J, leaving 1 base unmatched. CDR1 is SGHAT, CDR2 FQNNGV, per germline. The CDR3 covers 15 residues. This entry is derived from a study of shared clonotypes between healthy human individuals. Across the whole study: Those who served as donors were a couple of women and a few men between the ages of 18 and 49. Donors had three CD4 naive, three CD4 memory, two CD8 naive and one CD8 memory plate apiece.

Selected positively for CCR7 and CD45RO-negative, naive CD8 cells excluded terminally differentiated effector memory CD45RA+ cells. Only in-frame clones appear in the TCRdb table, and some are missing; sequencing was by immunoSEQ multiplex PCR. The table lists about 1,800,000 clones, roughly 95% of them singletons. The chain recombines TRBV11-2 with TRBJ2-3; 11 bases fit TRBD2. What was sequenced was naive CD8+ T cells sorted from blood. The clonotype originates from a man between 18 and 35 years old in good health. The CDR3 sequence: CASSPSGGSTDTQYF. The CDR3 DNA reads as TGTGCCAGCAGCCCTAGCGGGGGGAGCACAGATACGCAGTATTTT. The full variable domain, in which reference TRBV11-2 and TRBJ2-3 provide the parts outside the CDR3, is EAGVAQSPRYKIIEKRQSVAFWCNPISGHATLYWYQQILGQGPKLLIQFQNNGVVDDSQLPKDRFSAERLKGVDSTLKIQPAKLEDSAVYLCASSPSGGSTDTQYFGPGTRLTVL.